This T cell receptor beta chain was captured by sequencing in a study of blood T cells in healthy people across ages. General study points: The study regarded diversity estimates from one million T cells as underestimates. In older individuals, TCR beta diversity per million T cells was lower, falling roughly linearly with age.

Sample-barcoded 5' priming and a J-beta primer mix drove a second PCR of 7 to 11 cycles. TCRdb reprocessed the 5' RACE reads via MiXCR and lists one record per CDR3 protein. The profile shows about 1.6 million distinct CDR3 sequences, roughly 32% of them singletons. This clonotype has a handful of counts. What it binds is not known. The CDR3 spans 18 residues. V lost 0 bases, J lost 0 bases, and 8 bases stayed unmatched. In germline, CDR1 is DFQATT, CDR2 SNEGSKA (reference sequence). Sequences were obtained from blood. This receptor was obtained from a woman aged 30 to 39 in good health. V usage is TRBV20-1 and J usage is TRBJ2-3; 11 bases map to TRBD2. CDR3 sequence (DNA): TGCAGTGCTAGAGATTGGGCTAGCGGGGGGCCTAGCACAGATACGCAGTATTTT. Its protein is CSARDWASGGPSTDTQYF.